This T cell receptor (beta chain) was obtained from a study of radiation and T cells in renal cell carcinoma. On this clone itself: The antigen is unknown.

Produced via immunoSEQ multiplex PCR; TCRdb's table is partial and in-frame only. Here the sample spans 120,000 or so clones, over 75% being singletons. Time point described: blood 2 weeks post-SBRT. Treatment in this sample: 15 Gy SBRT to primary tumor, nephrectomy 4 weeks later. Radiation-treated patients gave blood at baseline, week 2 and week 4. The patient's renal cell carcinoma had clear cell pathology. General study findings and limits: From baseline, blood top tumor clonotypes peaked at 2 weeks post-radiation. Baseline intratumoral clonotype presence is unknown without pretreatment biopsies.

Germline assignment: CDR1 MGHRA and CDR2 YSYEKL. The CDR3 consists of 14 residues. With 4 bases removed from V and 1 base from J, the gap between germline ends came to 10 bases. This chain connects TRBV4-1 to TRBJ1-1; a possible D gene is TRBD1 (5 bases). This TCR was sampled from a man aged 50 to 59 with renal cell carcinoma. The sample here was blood, taken from a patient whose treatment included radiotherapy and nephrectomy. In nucleotides, the CDR3 is TGCGCCAGCAGCCGACTCACAGGGAACACTGAAGCTTTCTTT. Protein: CASSRLTGNTEAFF.